One and the same sample provided the 11 T cell receptor beta chains below, sequenced in a study of blood T cells in healthy people across ages. Together with a sample-barcoded 5' primer, a J-beta primer mix was included in a second PCR lasting about 7 to 11 cycles. TCRdb recomputed calls from the 5' RACE reads with MiXCR, one row per CDR3 protein. Among approximately 780,000 distinct CDR3 sequences listed, about 26% were seen once. Separately, the same data were catalogued under a study of T cells of mothers and their children.

Sequencing used blood. Every receptor here comes from a boy younger than 18 in good health.

This clonotype was seen a handful of times. This chain links TRBV18 with TRBJ1-2, with TRBD1 matching 9 bases. V gave up 1 base and J gave up 3 bases; unmatched junction bases: 3. CDR1 and CDR2 from the germline V gene are KGHSH and LQKENI. The CDR3 length is 15 residues. DNA of the CDR3: TGTGCCAGCTCACCACGGACAGGGGAAGACTATGGCTACACCTTC. This sequence encodes CASSPRTGEDYGYTF.

V gene TRBV30 combines with J gene TRBJ1-4, with D unresolved. CDR3 size: 15 residues. V lost 0 bases and J 2 bases, leaving 10 bases between the germline ends. Germline V gene lookup returns CDR1 GTSNPN and CDR2 SVGIG (reference sequence). Here the CDR3 DNA reads TGTGCCTGGAGTGTAAGGGCTAGGACTAATGAAAAACTGTTTTTT. Its protein is CAWSVRARTNEKLFF.

This clonotype was seen a few times. V usage is TRBV27 and J usage is TRBJ2-1; maybe TRBD2 (7 bases). V was cut by 7 bases and J by 9 bases, with 19 bases left in between. Germline loops: CDR1 MNHEY, CDR2 SMNVEV (reference sequence). The CDR3 is 14 residues long. CDR3 region: CASTTLGGAVEQFF. As DNA, the CDR3 is TGTGCCAGCACCACCCTGGGGGGGGCCGTTGAGCAGTTCTTC.

V and J are TRBV12-3 or TRBV12-4 and TRBJ1-1; D possibly corresponds to TRBD1 (6 bases). This CDR3 is built from 15 residues. Trimming shortened V by 8 bases and J by 2 bases, and 18 bases separated the two germline ends. In DNA form, the CDR3 reads TGTGCCAGCTGCTCCCAGGCACAGGGAAACACTGAAGCTTTCTTT. Translation gives CASCSQAQGNTEAFF.

This clonotype turned up a few times. The chain has TRBV5-1 and TRBJ2-3; the D gene is possibly TRBD1 (5 bases). V lost 4 bases, J lost 2 bases, and 14 bases lay in between. The length of the CDR3 is 15 residues. Germline-derived CDR1 and CDR2 are SGHRS and YFSETQ. This chain's CDR3 is CASSLTQGITDTQYF. Written as DNA, the CDR3 is TGCGCCAGCAGCCTGACGCAGGGAATCACAGATACGCAGTATTTT.

About this clonotype: The junction differs from germline at one of its ends, possibly a read error. V is TRBV5-1 and J is TRBJ1-1; D gene uncertain. Germline CDR1 reads SGHRS; CDR2 reads YFSETQ. The CDR3 consists of 13 residues. CDR3 bases: TGCGCCAGCGCGCGGATATCGAACACTGAAGTTTTCTTT. It yields the protein CASARISNTEVFF.

The rearrangement joins TRBV28 to TRBJ2-5; either TRBD1 or TRBD2 may supply D (5 bases each). The CDR3 contains 14 residues. Trimming removed 6 bases at V and 9 bases at J, with 20 bases between. Germline CDR1 is MDHEN and CDR2 is SYDVKM. The CDR3 here is CASRPPGYRGAQYF. The CDR3 DNA reads as TGTGCCAGCAGGCCTCCGGGTTATAGGGGAGCCCAGTACTTC.

The rearrangement links TRBV6-2 or TRBV6-3 to TRBJ2-6, with 8 bases fitting TRBD1. Losses at the gene ends were 0 bases for V and 1 base for J; bases not matched to a gene: 5. CDR1 is MNHEY and CDR2 is SVGEGT in the germline V gene. This CDR3 is 18 amino acids long. CDR3 nucleotide sequence: TGTGCCAGCAGTTACTCGACAGGGGAAGGATCTGGGGCCAACGTCCTGACTTTC. Protein product: CASSYSTGEGSGANVLTF.

The chain has TRBV27 and TRBJ2-7, with 8 bases aligning to TRBD2. Germline V CDR1 and CDR2: MNHEY, SMNVEV (reference sequence). V lost 5 bases and J lost 2; bases outside the gene matches: 11. The CDR3 contains 16 residues. The CDR3: CASSPGLAMGTYEQYF. Written as DNA, the CDR3 is TGTGCCAGCAGTCCCGGACTAGCAATGGGCACCTACGAGCAGTACTTC.

V usage is TRBV6-1 and J usage is TRBJ1-1, with D perhaps TRBD1 (5 bases). Per the germline V gene, CDR1 is MNHNS and CDR2 is SASEGT. Deletions cut 6 bases from V and 6 bases from J, with 23 bases between. CDR3 size: 16 residues. CDR3 residues: CASRAWGFSGNPEAFF. The CDR3 region has the DNA TGTGCCAGCAGAGCTTGGGGGTTCAGTGGCAATCCTGAAGCTTTCTTT.

V is TRBV12-3 or TRBV12-4 and J is TRBJ1-2; unclear D gene. The V end lost 3 bases, the J end lost 6 bases, and 14 bases lay between the germline ends. This CDR3 region has 14 residues. The CDR3 loop is CASSFSREYDGYTF. The CDR3 DNA reads TGTGCCAGCAGTTTCTCGAGGGAGTACGATGGCTACACCTTC.